Following are 28 T cell receptor beta chains from one sample sequenced in a study of shared clonotypes between healthy human individuals. The data were produced by immunoSEQ multiplex PCR, yet TCRdb's version contains in-frame clones alone and is incomplete. In the table there are about 2 million clones, over 85% of which are singletons. The sequenced material came from naive CD4+ T cells sorted from blood. Noted subset: CD45RA+ positively selected. The receptors shown here come from a man between 18 and 29 years old in good health.

The chain links TRBV6-5 to TRBJ1-2; no reliable D call. Trimming cost V 5 bases and J 5 bases, with 15 bases left between them. Germline CDR1 is MNHEY and CDR2 is SVGAGI. This CDR3 is 14 amino acids long. Here the CDR3 DNA reads TGTGCCAGCAGTAGCCCCCGTGGAGCATATGGCTACACCTTC. Its protein product is CASSSPRGAYGYTF.

V usage is TRBV14 and J usage is TRBJ1-2; TRBD1 is a possible D gene (5 bases). The CDR3 totals 14 residues. Germline V gene sequence: CDR1 SGHDN, CDR2 FVKESK. V shed 5 bases and J shed 4 bases, with 14 bases lying between them. CDR3 nucleotide sequence: TGTGCCAGCAGCTCAAGAGAGGGGAGCTATGGCTACACCTTC. Translation gives CASSSREGSYGYTF.

The rearrangement joins TRBV29-1 to TRBJ1-2; D is perhaps TRBD1 (6 bases). V lost 2 bases and J 8 bases, leaving 12 bases between the germline ends. Germline V gene lookup returns CDR1 SQVTM and CDR2 ANQGSEA. This CDR3 region has 12 residues. This CDR3 reads CSVEWGAEGYTF. The CDR3 DNA sequence: TGCAGCGTTGAATGGGGGGCCGAAGGCTACACCTTC.

The genes are TRBV29-1 and TRBJ1-1; a weak D match, TRBD1 (6 bases). Germline V CDR1 and CDR2: SQVTM, ANQGSEA. This CDR3 region has 13 residues. This chain's CDR3 is CKVQGSLGTEAFF. CDR3 in DNA: TGCAAAGTACAGGGCTCCTTGGGCACTGAAGCTTTCTTT.

This chain joins TRBV5-1 and TRBJ1-1; D remains unclear. This CDR3 is 12 amino acids long. In germline, CDR1 is SGHRS, CDR2 YFSETQ. V was shortened by 0 bases and J by 5 bases, with 5 bases between the two germline ends. The DNA of the CDR3 is TGCGCCAGCAGCTTGGTCCAGACTGAAGCTTTCTTT. This gives the protein CASSLVQTEAFF.

The V gene is TRBV6-1, the J gene TRBJ2-1, with a weak D call TRBD1 (6 bases). CDR1 and CDR2 from the germline V gene are MNHNS and SASEGT. This CDR3 is 13 amino acids long. Trimming removed 3 bases from V and 9 bases from J, with 12 bases in between. DNA for the CDR3: TGTGCCAGCAGTGAGTGGGGGCGGCTTGAGCAGTTCTTC. The encoded protein is CASSEWGRLEQFF.

The chain recombines TRBV29-1 with TRBJ2-1; D might be TRBD1 (6 bases). The CDR3 runs 12 residues. CDR1 is SQVTM and CDR2 is ANQGSEA in the germline V gene. Trimming pared 6 bases from V and 6 bases from J, leaving 12 bases between. CDR3 loop: CSVWGLSNEQFF. The CDR3 DNA reads TGCAGCGTCTGGGGGCTGTCCAATGAGCAGTTCTTC.

Details on this clone: Other DNA sequences within the sample encode an identical CDR3. V and J are TRBV4-3 and TRBJ2-7; 10 bases are shared with TRBD2. CDR1 is LGHNA, CDR2 YSLEER, per germline. The CDR3 extends over 15 amino acids. The V segment lost 0 bases and the J segment 2 bases; nucleotides outside the gene matches: 1. Written as DNA, the CDR3 is TGCGCCAGCAGCCAAGAACTAGCGGGGCCCTACGAGCAGTACTTC. Translating it yields CASSQELAGPYEQYF.

A remark on this clone: Just one base apart from a much larger clone, this may be a read error. The rearrangement joins TRBV18 to TRBJ2-2; 7 nucleotides agree with TRBD1. Germline trimming cut 6 bases from V and 7 bases from J; bases unmatched to any gene: 14. The CDR3 has 16 amino acids. Germline CDR1 KGHSH, CDR2 LQKENI. The CDR3 DNA reads as TGTGCCAGCTCCCCCACTGACCGACAGGGCATCGGGGAGCTGTTTTTT. It translates to CASSPTDRQGIGELFF.

The chain carries TRBV6-1 and TRBJ2-5; 8 bases line up with TRBD1. The J call may be faulty, since TRBJ2-7 better matches the DNA end. Germline lookup yields CDR1 MNHNS and CDR2 SASEGT. The CDR3 runs to 15 residues. The CDR3 reads CASSVITGGMYEQYF. The DNA of the CDR3 is TGTGCCAGCAGTGTAATAACAGGGGGTATGTACGAGCAGTACTTC.

The J gene is TRBJ2-7, the V gene TRBV10-1; TRBD1 matches at 7 bases. There are 11 residues in the CDR3. Per the germline V gene, CDR1 is WNHNN and CDR2 is SYGVQD (reference sequence). J lost 6 bases, V lost 6 bases, and 2 bases had no gene match. CDR3: CASSAGGEQYF. The CDR3 coding sequence is TGCGCCAGCAGCGCAGGGGGCGAGCAGTACTTC.

The genes are TRBV7-2 and TRBJ2-7; D unclear. Germline V gene data show CDR1 as SGHTA and CDR2 as FQGNSA. Trimming took 2 bases from V and 3 from J, leaving 11 bases between them. The CDR3 has 14 amino acids. The CDR3 DNA reads TGTGCCAGCAGCTTATGGACGATGAGCTACGAGCAGTACTTC. This translates into CASSLWTMSYEQYF.

This chain connects TRBV29-1 to TRBJ1-5; D remains ambiguous. CDR3 size: 13 residues. The germline V gene encodes CDR1 SQVTM and CDR2 ANQGSEA. V gave up 5 bases and J gave up 0 bases, with 8 bases separating them. The CDR3 bases are TGCAGCGTTCGCCCGGATAGCAATCAGCCCCAGCATTTT. Its translation: CSVRPDSNQPQHF.

The chain links TRBV28 to TRBJ1-6, with 11 bases identical to TRBD1. Germline lookup yields CDR1 MDHEN and CDR2 SYDVKM. V shed 5 bases and J 10 bases; nucleotides not matched to a gene: 10. This CDR3 comprises 16 residues. The CDR3 reads CASSPGDGTGGSPLHF. For the CDR3, the DNA is TGTGCCAGCAGTCCTGGGGACGGGACAGGGGGATCACCCCTCCACTTT.

Remarks on this clone: An end of the junction differs from the germline gene, which may be a read error. This sequence joins TRBV2 and TRBJ1-4, with D tentatively TRBD1 (5 bases). The V gene's germline CDR1 is SNHLY and CDR2 FYNNEI. This CDR3 region has 14 residues. Here the CDR3 DNA reads TGTGCCAGCAGTGAAAAGGCCAGTCAGGGAAAAATGTTTTTT. This gives the protein CASSEKASQGKMFF. The whole variable domain, remainder taken from reference TRBV2 and TRBJ1-4, is EPEVTQTPSHQVTQMGQEVILRCVPISNHLYFYWYRQILGQKVEFLVSFYNNEISEKSEIFDDQFSVERPDGSNFTLKIRSTKLEDSAMYFCASSEKASQGKMFFGSGTQLSVL.

This chain joins TRBV2 and TRBJ1-4, with D maybe TRBD1 (6 bases). Trimming shortened V by 4 bases and J by 12 bases, and 9 bases separated the two germline ends. The CDR3 consists of 11 residues. Per germline, CDR1 SNHLY and CDR2 FYNNEI. The DNA for the CDR3 is TGTGCCAGCAGTGTTAGGGGGGAACTGTTTTTT. It codes for CASSVRGELFF.

The rearrangement uses TRBV9 and TRBJ2-1; 8 bases line up with TRBD2. With V trimmed by 0 bases and J by 4 bases, 3 bases remained unmatched. In germline, CDR1 is SGDLS, CDR2 YYNGEE. This CDR3 is 15 amino acids long. DNA for the CDR3: TGTGCCAGCAGCGTAGCGGGAGGGAAATACAATGAGCAGTTCTTC. Translating gives CASSVAGGKYNEQFF.

The chain employs TRBV29-1 and TRBJ2-2; tentative D call: TRBD1 (6 bases). Deletions cut 4 bases from V and 7 bases from J, with 13 bases between. The germline gives CDR1 SQVTM, CDR2 ANQGSEA. The CDR3 spans 13 residues. The CDR3, as DNA: TGCAGCGTTGGGAACAGGGAACACGGGGAGCTGTTTTTT. As protein: CSVGNREHGELFF.

The chain employs TRBV29-1 and TRBJ1-5; no firm D call. V lost 4 bases to trimming and J lost 3 bases, with 7 bases between them. From germline, CDR1 is SQVTM and CDR2 ANQGSEA. CDR3 length: 12 amino acids. The DNA of the CDR3 is TGCAGCGTTGTTGGTGACAATCAGCCCCAGCATTTT. Its translation: CSVVGDNQPQHF.

The count of this clone is one. The chain joins TRBV4-2 to TRBJ2-5; 14 bases fit TRBD2. Germline values: CDR1 LGHNA, CDR2 YNFKEQ. V dropped 5 bases and J dropped 3; count of bases not matched to a gene: 5. The CDR3 totals 16 residues. The CDR3 nucleotides read TGTGCCAGCAGCGAACCGGGACTAGCGGGGGAAGAGACCCAGTACTTC. Translating it yields CASSEPGLAGEETQYF.

The chain joins TRBV11-3 to TRBJ2-2; 8 nucleotides align to TRBD2. Trimming at V came to 5 bases and at J to 4 bases, leaving 9 bases not matched to a gene. Germline loops: CDR1 SGHNT, CDR2 YENEEA. This CDR3 is built from 16 residues. Written as DNA, the CDR3 is TGTGCCAGCAGCCCAGGGGTTCTAGCGGGCACCGGGGAGCTGTTTTTT. It specifies CASSPGVLAGTGELFF. The full variable domain, in which reference TRBV11-3 and TRBJ2-2 provide the parts outside the CDR3, is EAGVVQSPRYKIIEKKQPVAFWCNPISGHNTLYWYLQNLGQGPELLIRYENEEAVDDSQLPKDRFSAERLKGVDSTLKIQPAELGDSAVYLCASSPGVLAGTGELFFGEGSRLTVL.

The chain joins TRBV27 to TRBJ1-2; 8 nucleotides line up with TRBD1. The trim removed 5 bases at V and 6 bases at J, leaving 14 bases unmatched. The germline V gene encodes CDR1 MNHEY and CDR2 SMNVEV (reference sequence). The CDR3 covers 16 residues. Here the CDR3 DNA reads TGTGCCAGCAGTCTAGCCCTTCCGGACAGGGATGATGGCTACACCTTC. Protein product: CASSLALPDRDDGYTF.

This clone was counted a single time. V and J are TRBV6-5 and TRBJ2-5, with a tentative D call TRBD2 (6 bases). Germline V gives CDR1 MNHEY, CDR2 SVGAGI. The CDR3 is 10 residues long. The V gene lost 8 bases and the J gene lost 5 bases, with 6 bases spanning the gap. The DNA of the CDR3 is TGTGCCAGCGGGGGGGAGACCCAGTACTTC. The encoded protein is CASGGETQYF.

The chain has TRBV9 and TRBJ2-6; unclear D gene. V was trimmed by 4 bases and J by 4 bases, leaving 18 bases between them. CDR1 is SGDLS, CDR2 YYNGEE, per germline. The CDR3 totals 17 residues. The CDR3 protein is CASSPQAIGSGANVLTF. For the CDR3, the DNA is TGTGCCAGCAGCCCCCAAGCAATCGGGTCCGGGGCCAACGTCCTGACTTTC.

Worth noting for this clone: One junction end does not reproduce the germline sequence, and a read error may be involved. The rearrangement joins TRBV7-7 to TRBJ2-2; a possible D gene is TRBD1 (6 bases). The CDR3 totals 13 residues. Germline values: CDR1 SSHAT, CDR2 FNYEAQ (reference sequence). CDR3 amino acids: CASSLRGTEELFF. CDR3 in DNA: TGTGCTAGCAGCTTAAGGGGGACCGAGGAGCTGTTTTTT.

This chain connects TRBV6-5 to TRBJ2-3, with D perhaps TRBD2 (6 bases). V shed 6 bases and J shed 2 bases, with 15 bases lying between them. The germline V gene has CDR1 MNHEY and CDR2 SVGAGI. This CDR3 contains 15 residues. Here the CDR3 reads CASSPGLALTDTQYF. In DNA, the CDR3 is TGTGCCAGCAGCCCCGGTCTAGCGCTCACAGATACGCAGTATTTT.

This clone appeared once. The chain combines TRBV5-1 with TRBJ2-6; D ambiguous. The CDR3 extends over 15 amino acids. The germline gives CDR1 SGHRS, CDR2 YFSETQ. The germline V and J ends were trimmed by 1 base and 0 bases, with 5 bases remaining between them. For the CDR3, the DNA is TGCGCCAGCAGCTTGACAGTCTCTGGGGCCAACGTCCTGACTTTC. It yields the protein CASSLTVSGANVLTF.

The chain carries TRBV7-9 and TRBJ1-2; tentative D call: TRBD1 (5 bases). CDR1 and CDR2 (germline): SEHNR, FQNEAQ (reference sequence). The CDR3 is 14 amino acids. The germline V and J ends were trimmed by 4 bases and 2 bases, with 11 bases remaining between them. The CDR3 loop reads CASSSLGGNYGYTF. The CDR3 nucleotides are TGTGCCAGCAGCTCCCTCGGGGGGAACTATGGCTACACCTTC.